These T cell receptor beta chains were read from a single sample in a study of Graves' ophthalmopathy and Graves' hyperthyroidism. TCRdb passed the multiplex PCR reads through MiXCR, listing each CDR3 protein once. The sample includes approximately 1.2 million distinct CDR3 sequences, about 40% of them seen just once. Sequencing was done on a sample of peripheral blood or thyroid tissue (not recorded which). The receptors derive from an adult man with Graves' hyperthyroidism. CDR3s include the opening cysteine and the closing phenylalanine or tryptophan. A D gene is named only where the DNA matches it firmly. The size field is filled for only some rows; it gives once, few, many or a size class.

v_gene,abundance,d_gene,j_gene,CDR3nt,CDR3aa
TRBV5-8,.,.,TRBJ2-6,TGTGCCAGCAGGGAACAGGGCTCCCCCTCTGGGGCCAACGTCCTGACTTTC,CASREQGSPSGANVLTF
TRBV5-4,many,TRBD1,TRBJ1-4,TGTGCCAGCAGCTTGGATCGGACAGGATCTGCGAAACTGTTTTTT,CASSLDRTGSAKLFF
TRBV7-2,many,TRBD2,TRBJ2-5,TGTGCCAGCAGCTTAATTCCGACTAGCGGGGGGCCCTGGGAGACCCAGTACTTC,CASSLIPTSGGPWETQYF
TRBV5-1,.,.,TRBJ1-1,TGCGCCAGCAGCTACACCGGGGGACTGAACACTGAAGCTTTCTTT,CASSYTGGLNTEAFF
TRBV20-1,many,TRBD1,TRBJ1-6,TGCAGTGCTACTACCGGGACAGGGGGAGGTTCACCCCTCCACTTT,CSATTGTGGGSPLHF
TRBV6-1,few,TRBD2,TRBJ2-7,TGTGCCAGCAGCATCCGGGCTAGCGGGGGTTACGAGCAGTACTTC,CASSIRASGGYEQYF
TRBV6-5,many,.,TRBJ2-2,TGTGCCAGCAGCCTTAGCGGACCGAACACCGGGGAGCTGTTTTTT,CASSLSGPNTGELFF
TRBV20-1,.,TRBD1,TRBJ2-3,TGCAGTGCTAGATCCGGGACAGGAACAGATACGCAGTATTTT,CSARSGTGTDTQYF
TRBV29-1,.,.,TRBJ1-2,TGCAGCGTCGATCTACAGGGAATCCATGGCTACACCTTC,CSVDLQGIHGYTF
TRBV24-1,.,.,TRBJ2-5,TGTGCCACCGGGTACGGATCGGGCGGGGAGACCCAGTACTTC,CATGYGSGGETQYF
TRBV29-1,many,.,TRBJ1-5,TGCAGCGTTGCACAGGCCCCTGGGGGCAATCAGCCCCAGCATTTT,CSVAQAPGGNQPQHF
TRBV24-1,.,.,TRBJ2-5,TGTGCCACCAGTGAGTCTCAGGCTGCCGAGACCCAGTACTTC,CATSESQAAETQYF
TRBV7-9,many,TRBD2,TRBJ2-2,TGTGCCAGCAGCGGGAGGGCCAGGACCGGGGAGCTGTTTTTT,CASSGRARTGELFF
TRBV10-3,.,.,TRBJ1-5,TGTGCCATCAGTGAGTCGGGGGGAATCAATCAGCCCCAGCATTTT,CAISESGGINQPQHF
TRBV9,.,TRBD2,TRBJ2-7,TGTGCCAGCAGTACGGGGACTAGCGGGAGGGCCCTCGAACACGAGCAGTACTTC,CASSTGTSGRALEHEQYF
TRBV2,many,TRBD2,TRBJ2-5,TGTGCCAGCCGACTAGGACTAGCGGGGGAAACCCCCGGGGAGACCCAGTACTTC,CASRLGLAGETPGETQYF
TRBV25-1,.,.,TRBJ2-5,TGTGCCAGCAGTGAAAGGGCTAGCCGAGGCCAGACCCAGTACTTC,CASSERASRGQTQYF
TRBV5-5,.,TRBD1,TRBJ2-6,TGTGCCAGCAGCCAACGGGGACAGGGCCACTCTGGGGCCAACGTCCTGACTTTC,CASSQRGQGHSGANVLTF
TRBV7-9,few,.,TRBJ2-7,TGCGCCAGCGCGACAGCTCAGGGGTACGAGCAGTACTTC,CASATAQGYEQYF
TRBV12-3/TRBV12-4,.,TRBD2,TRBJ2-7,TGTGCCAGCAGTTTCATCCTAGCGGGAGCGGGCGAGCAGTACTTC,CASSFILAGAGEQYF
TRBV29-1,.,TRBD1,TRBJ1-2,TGCAGCGTTCCAGGGGGGAACTATGGCTACACCTTC,CSVPGGNYGYTF
TRBV10-3,.,.,TRBJ2-7,TGTGCCATCAGTGGGGCCACGACCGCTGCTGGGGAGCAGTACTTC,CAISGATTAAGEQYF
TRBV7-2,many,.,TRBJ2-7,TGTGCCAGCAGCTTATCGAGGGGAGCGAGTGAGCAGTACTTC,CASSLSRGASEQYF
TRBV7-6,many,.,TRBJ1-2,TGTGCCAGCAGCCCGCCCCAGGGGATCTATGGCTACACCTTC,CASSPPQGIYGYTF
TRBV5-1,.,.,TRBJ1-2,TGCGCCAGCAGCTTGGCTCTGGGGGTTGACGGCTACACCTTC,CASSLALGVDGYTF
TRBV7-9,many,TRBD1,TRBJ1-2,TGTGCCAGCAGCCCCATGGGACAGGGGCGAAGCTATGGCTACACCTTC,CASSPMGQGRSYGYTF
TRBV29-1,.,TRBD1,TRBJ2-5,TGCAGCGTTGTCGGGGCAGGGGGCTTGGGTGAGACCCAGTACTTC,CSVVGAGGLGETQYF
TRBV7-3,.,TRBD2,TRBJ2-7,TGTGCCGGACTAGCAGGAGTTTACGAGCAGTACTTC,CAGLAGVYEQYF
TRBV20-1,many,.,TRBJ2-7,TGCAGTGCTAGAGGTCCTACTGGGCAGTACTTC,CSARGPTGQYF
TRBV7-9,.,.,TRBJ2-5,TGTGCCAGCAGCTTAGGAGGGGGGCCTTGGCAGCCCCAGTACTTC,CASSLGGGPWQPQYF
TRBV10-3,many,.,TRBJ1-1,TGTGCCATCAGGGAAGGAGATCACGGAGCTTTCTTT,CAIREGDHGAFF
TRBV7-9,many,.,TRBJ2-7,TGTGCCAGCAGCTTAGAAACAGGGACCTACGAGCAGTACTTC,CASSLETGTYEQYF
TRBV5-1,many,TRBD1,TRBJ1-5,TGCGCCAGCAGCTTGGGGGGACAGTTTAGCAATCAGCCCCAGCATTTT,CASSLGGQFSNQPQHF
TRBV29-1,.,.,TRBJ1-1,TGCAGCGTTGATAGTGGGGCCACTGAAGCTTTCTTT,CSVDSGATEAFF
TRBV15,.,TRBD2,TRBJ2-7,TGTGCCACCAGCAGAGGAGAGCGGGGAGCCTACGAGCAGTACTTC,CATSRGERGAYEQYF
TRBV20-1,.,TRBD1,TRBJ1-2,TGCAGTGCTGACAGGGGGAGTCTGGGCTACACCTTC,CSADRGSLGYTF
TRBV11-1,many,TRBD2,TRBJ2-2,TGTGCCAGCAGCTCGAGAGCGGGAAGCTTCCTTGGGGAGCTGTTTTTT,CASSSRAGSFLGELFF
TRBV2,.,.,TRBJ1-5,TGTGCCAGCACCCCGGGGCTTGTACGCAATCAGCCCCAGCATTTT,CASTPGLVRNQPQHF
TRBV25-1,.,TRBD1,TRBJ1-1,TGTGCCAGCAGCGTTGGACAGGGCCCGAACACTGAAGCTTTCTTT,CASSVGQGPNTEAFF
TRBV4-3,few,.,TRBJ2-6,TGCGCCAGCAGCCAAGATTGGGAGGCTAGCTCTGGGGCCAACGTCCTGACTTTC,CASSQDWEASSGANVLTF
TRBV10-2,.,TRBD1,TRBJ2-1,TGCGCCATCGCGAGGGACAGGGGTGCCTACAATGAGCAGTTCTTC,CAIARDRGAYNEQFF
TRBV29-1,.,.,TRBJ1-5,TGCAGCGTTGTGTCGTCTTATAATCAGCCCCAGCATTTT,CSVVSSYNQPQHF